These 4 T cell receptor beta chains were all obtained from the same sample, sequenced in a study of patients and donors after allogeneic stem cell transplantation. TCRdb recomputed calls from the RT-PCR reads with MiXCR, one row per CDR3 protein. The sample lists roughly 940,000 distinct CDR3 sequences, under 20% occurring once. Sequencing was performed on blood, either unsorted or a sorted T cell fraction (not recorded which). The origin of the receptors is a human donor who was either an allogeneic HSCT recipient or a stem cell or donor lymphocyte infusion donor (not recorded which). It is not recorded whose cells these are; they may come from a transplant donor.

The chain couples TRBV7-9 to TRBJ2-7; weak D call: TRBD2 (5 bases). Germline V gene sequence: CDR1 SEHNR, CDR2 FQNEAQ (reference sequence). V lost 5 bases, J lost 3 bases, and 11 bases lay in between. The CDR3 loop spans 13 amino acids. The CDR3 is CASSPRTHYEQYF. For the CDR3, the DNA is TGTGCCAGCAGCCCCAGGACTCACTACGAGCAGTACTTC.

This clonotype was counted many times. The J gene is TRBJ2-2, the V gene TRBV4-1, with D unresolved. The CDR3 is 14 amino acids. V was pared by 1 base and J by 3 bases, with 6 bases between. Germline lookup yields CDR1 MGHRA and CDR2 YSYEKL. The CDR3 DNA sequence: TGCGCCAGCAGCCAAGGAGGAGACACCGGGGAGCTGTTTTTT. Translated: CASSQGGDTGELFF.

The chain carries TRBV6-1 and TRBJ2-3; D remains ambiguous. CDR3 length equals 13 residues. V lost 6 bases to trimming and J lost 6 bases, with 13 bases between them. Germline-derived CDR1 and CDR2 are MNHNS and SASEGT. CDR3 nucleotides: TGTGCCAGCAGCCAGGACGTCTGGGATACGCAGTATTTT. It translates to CASSQDVWDTQYF.

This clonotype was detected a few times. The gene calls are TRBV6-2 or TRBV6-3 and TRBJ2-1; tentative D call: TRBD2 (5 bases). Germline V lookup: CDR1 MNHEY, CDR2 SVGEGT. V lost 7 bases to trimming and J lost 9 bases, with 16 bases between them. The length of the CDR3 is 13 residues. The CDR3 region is CASNKRESGEQFF. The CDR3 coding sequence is TGTGCCAGCAATAAACGGGAATCGGGTGAGCAGTTCTTC.